This T cell receptor beta chain is from a study of cytomegalovirus exposure and HLA in healthy donors (dated by TCRdb to about 2017). Broadly, across the study: The 666 repertoires of the first cohort and the approximately 110 validation repertoires were produced on the same platform, according to a later analysis. High-throughput TCR immunosequencing, statistical association of individual TCRs with disease status, and machine learning were combined to predict cytomegalovirus infection status. The study aimed to test whether signatures of past pathogen exposure could be identified by cataloging public T cell receptors. A separate validation cohort of roughly 110 different subjects was used in addition to the roughly 620-subject first cohort.

Overall study outcomes, separate from this receptor: The authors suggested that the approach could potentially be extended to other disease states and immunological phenotypes. A later analysis found that TCRs clustered in the first cohort also tended to co-occur in the 130 or so validation repertoires, with 90% to 95% of cluster scores above 0. The validation cohort had no HLA typing available for a later analysis, so co-occurrence within that cohort was assessed over all 130 or so repertoires. The classifier was reported to diagnose cytomegalovirus status with high specificity and sensitivity in both the original cohort and the validation cohort. The study gave a list of under 200 TCR beta chains associated with cytomegalovirus. In vitro tests confirmed that three of the cytomegalovirus-associated TCR beta chains recognize cytomegalovirus antigens. Most TCR sequences were observed very rarely across donors, whereas some public TCRs were present in many individuals.

The donors were included in the validation cohort of 90 to 150 subjects, a group kept apart from the approximately 690-subject first cohort. Comments on this clone: Its binding antigen is unknown. Base qualities are not at hand, and no much larger clone is one base apart.

Library creation used the immunoSEQ multiplex PCR assay. On the study's bioinformatics: To diagnose cytomegalovirus status from the catalog of TCR beta chain sequences, a statistical classification framework was built. TCRdb holds this immuneACCESS table with in-frame rearrangements only. Some clones are missing; in checked studies, unresolved V genes explain under half, and the rest has no known cause. The V and J calls and clone size were taken over from that table, and D and trimming were inferred from the DNA. Present in this sample are 110,000 or so clones, 86% of which were seen just once. Over 4% of the sample is held by the ten biggest clonotypes. The sample was PBMCs. This sequence was found in a man between 18 and 35 years old in good health and CMV-seronegative.

The nucleotide sequence is given as TGTGCCAGCAGCTTACGGACAGGGAAGGCTCAGCCCCAGCATTTT. Translated, it reads CASSLRTGKAQPQHF. The chain is encoded by TRBV7-2 joined to TRBJ1-5; TRBD1 matches 8 bases in the middle. Unmatched junction bases come to 6, with V trimmed by 2 bases and J by 6 bases. The CDR3 spans 15 residues, from the cysteine through the phenylalanine. The DNA shown is the 45-base CDR3, in frame from base 1. The germline V gene yields SGHTA for CDR1 and FQGNSA for CDR2.